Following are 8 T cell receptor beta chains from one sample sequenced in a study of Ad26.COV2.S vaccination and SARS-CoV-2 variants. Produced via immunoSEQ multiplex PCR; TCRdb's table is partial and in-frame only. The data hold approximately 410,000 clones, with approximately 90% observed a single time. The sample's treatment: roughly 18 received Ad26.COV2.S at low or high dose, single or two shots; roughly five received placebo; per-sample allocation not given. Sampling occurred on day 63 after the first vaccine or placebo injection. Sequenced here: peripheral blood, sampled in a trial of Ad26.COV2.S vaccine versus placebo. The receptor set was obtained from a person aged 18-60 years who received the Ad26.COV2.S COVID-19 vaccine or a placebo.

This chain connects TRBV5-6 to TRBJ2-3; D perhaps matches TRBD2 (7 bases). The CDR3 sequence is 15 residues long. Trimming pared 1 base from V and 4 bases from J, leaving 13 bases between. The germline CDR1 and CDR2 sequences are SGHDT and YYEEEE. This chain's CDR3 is CASSLPWGGPDTQYF. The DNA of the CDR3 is TGTGCCAGCAGCTTGCCCTGGGGGGGGCCAGATACGCAGTATTTT.

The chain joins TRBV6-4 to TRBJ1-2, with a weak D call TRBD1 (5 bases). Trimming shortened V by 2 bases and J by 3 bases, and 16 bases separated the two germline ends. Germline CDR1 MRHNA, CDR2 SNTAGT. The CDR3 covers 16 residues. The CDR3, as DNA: TGTGCCAGCAGTGACGGGACTCTGGAGGGCCACTATGGCTACACCTTC. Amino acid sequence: CASSDGTLEGHYGYTF.

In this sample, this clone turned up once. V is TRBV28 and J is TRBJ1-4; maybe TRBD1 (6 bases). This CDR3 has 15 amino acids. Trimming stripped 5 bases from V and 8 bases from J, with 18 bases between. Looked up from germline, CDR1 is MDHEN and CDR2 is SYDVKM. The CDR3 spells CASSVQQGGKEKLFF. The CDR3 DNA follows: TGTGCCAGCAGTGTACAACAGGGAGGGAAGGAAAAACTGTTTTTT.

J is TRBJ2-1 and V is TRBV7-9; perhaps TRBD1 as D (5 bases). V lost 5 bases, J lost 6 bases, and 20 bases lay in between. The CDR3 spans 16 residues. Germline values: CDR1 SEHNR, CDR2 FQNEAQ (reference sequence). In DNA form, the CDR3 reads TGTGCCAGCAGCCAGTCTACAGGTCATCCAGGCAATGAGCAGTTCTTC. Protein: CASSQSTGHPGNEQFF.

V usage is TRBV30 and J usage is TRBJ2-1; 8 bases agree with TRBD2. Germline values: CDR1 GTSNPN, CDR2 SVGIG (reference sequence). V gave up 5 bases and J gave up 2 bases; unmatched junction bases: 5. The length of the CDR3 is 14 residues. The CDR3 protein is CAWSGGPTYNEQFF. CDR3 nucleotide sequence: TGTGCCTGGTCGGGGGGGCCTACCTACAATGAGCAGTTCTTC.

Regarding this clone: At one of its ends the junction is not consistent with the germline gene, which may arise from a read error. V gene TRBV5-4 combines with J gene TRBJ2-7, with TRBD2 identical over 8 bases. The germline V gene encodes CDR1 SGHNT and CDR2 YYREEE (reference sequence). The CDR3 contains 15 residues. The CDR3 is CASSLVGLGSNEQYF. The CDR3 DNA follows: TGTGCCAGCAGCTTGGTGGGACTAGGCTCCAACGAGCAGTACTTC.

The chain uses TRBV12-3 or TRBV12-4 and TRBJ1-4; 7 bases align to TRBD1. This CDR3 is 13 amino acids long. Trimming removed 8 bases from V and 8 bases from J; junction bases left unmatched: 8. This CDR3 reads CASERQGEEKLFF. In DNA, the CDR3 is TGTGCCAGCGAAAGACAGGGCGAGGAAAAACTGTTTTTT.

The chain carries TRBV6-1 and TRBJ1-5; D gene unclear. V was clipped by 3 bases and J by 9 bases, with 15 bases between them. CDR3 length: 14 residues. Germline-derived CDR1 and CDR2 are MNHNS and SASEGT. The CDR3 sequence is CASSEAQNGWPQHF. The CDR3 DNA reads TGTGCCAGCAGTGAGGCCCAAAATGGGTGGCCCCAGCATTTT.